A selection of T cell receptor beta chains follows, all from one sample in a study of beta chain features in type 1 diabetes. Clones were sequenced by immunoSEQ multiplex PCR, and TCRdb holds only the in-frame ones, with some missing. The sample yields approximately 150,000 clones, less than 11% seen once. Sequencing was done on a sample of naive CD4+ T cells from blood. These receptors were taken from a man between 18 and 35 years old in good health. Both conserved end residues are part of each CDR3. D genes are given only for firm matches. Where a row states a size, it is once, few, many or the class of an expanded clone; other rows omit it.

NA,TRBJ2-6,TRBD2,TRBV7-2,TGTGCCAGCAGCTTCGGGGGGTCTGGGGCCAACGTCCTGACTTTC,CASSFGGSGANVLTF
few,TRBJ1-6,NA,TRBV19,TGTGCCAGTAGTACAGGGGAAAATTCACCCCTCCACTTT,CASSTGENSPLHF
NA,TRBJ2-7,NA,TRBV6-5,TGTGCCAGCAGTTACTCGGACAGGGAGGGCGAGCAGTACTTC,CASSYSDREGEQYF
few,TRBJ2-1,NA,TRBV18,TGTGCCAGCTCACGTCTAGAGGAGCAGTTCTTC,CASSRLEEQFF
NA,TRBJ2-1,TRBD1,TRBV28,TGTGCCAGCAGCCATGGACAGGGGAGAACCAATGAGCAGTTCTTC,CASSHGQGRTNEQFF
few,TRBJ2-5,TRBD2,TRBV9,TGTGCCAGCAGCGTAGCCCTCGGAGCGGGGCAAGAGACCCAGTACTTC,CASSVALGAGQETQYF
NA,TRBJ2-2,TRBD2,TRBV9,TGTGCCAGCAGCGTAGGTCTAGCGGGGGGAAACACCGGCGAGCTGTTTTTT,CASSVGLAGGNTGELFF
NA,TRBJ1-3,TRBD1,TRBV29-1,TGCAGCGCCTCGGGACAGGGGGAAGGAAACACCATATATTTT,CSASGQGEGNTIYF
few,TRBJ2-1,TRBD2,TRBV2,TGTGCCAGCAGTGAAGCGTTCGGGACTACCTACAATGAGCAGTTCTTC,CASSEAFGTTYNEQFF
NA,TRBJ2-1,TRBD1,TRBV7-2,TGTGCCAGCAGCTGGGACAGGGGGAATGAGCAGTTCTTC,CASSWDRGNEQFF
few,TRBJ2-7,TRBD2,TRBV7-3,TGTGCCAGCAGCTTAGGGCGGGGGAAATCCTACGAGCAGTACTTC,CASSLGRGKSYEQYF
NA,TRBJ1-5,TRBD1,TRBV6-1,TGTGCCAGCAGTGAAGCCCGGACAGGTAATCAGCCCCAGCATTTT,CASSEARTGNQPQHF
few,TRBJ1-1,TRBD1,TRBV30,TGTGCCTGGAGTAGACAGGGCAAGAACACTGAAGCTTTCTTT,CAWSRQGKNTEAFF
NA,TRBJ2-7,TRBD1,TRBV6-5,TGTGCCAGCAGTTGGGGACAGGTCTACGAGCAGTACTTC,CASSWGQVYEQYF
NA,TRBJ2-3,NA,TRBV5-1,TGCGCCAGCAGTATAGCGGCTCCTAGCACAGATACGCAGTATTTT,CASSIAAPSTDTQYF
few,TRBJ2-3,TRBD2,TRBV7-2,TGTGCCAGCGTCTGGGGACTAGCCCTGAATACGCAGTATTTT,CASVWGLALNTQYF
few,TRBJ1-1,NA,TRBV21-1,TGTGCCAGCAGCAGGGACAGGGGGACGGTTGAAGCTTTCTTT,CASSRDRGTVEAFF
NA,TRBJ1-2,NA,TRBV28,TGTGCCAGCAGTATCAGGGAATATGGCTACACCTTC,CASSIREYGYTF
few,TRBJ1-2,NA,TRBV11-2,TGTGCCAGCAGCGTAGCCGTCTCAGGGGATGGCTACACCTTC,CASSVAVSGDGYTF
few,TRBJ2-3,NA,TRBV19,TGTGCCAGTAGTATTCCCCGGGGGGCCAAGGATACGCAGTATTTT,CASSIPRGAKDTQYF
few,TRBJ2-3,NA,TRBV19,TGTGCCAGTAGTAACCGGGGATGGACAGATACGCAGTATTTT,CASSNRGWTDTQYF
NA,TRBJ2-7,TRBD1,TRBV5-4,TGTGCCAGCAGCATGGACAGGGGGCTCTACGAGCAGTACTTC,CASSMDRGLYEQYF
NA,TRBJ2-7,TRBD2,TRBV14,TGTGCCAGCAGCCAAGACCCCCAGGGACTATGGGCCTACGAGCAGTACTTC,CASSQDPQGLWAYEQYF
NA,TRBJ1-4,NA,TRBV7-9,TGTGCCAGCAGCAAACAGCAGAATGAAAAACTGTTTTTT,CASSKQQNEKLFF
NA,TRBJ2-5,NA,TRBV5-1,TGCGCCAGCAGCGCGGGACAGAAAGAGACCCAGTACTTC,CASSAGQKETQYF
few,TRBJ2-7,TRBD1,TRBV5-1,TGCGCCAGCAGCCAAGGACAGGGACCCTACGAGCAGTACTTC,CASSQGQGPYEQYF
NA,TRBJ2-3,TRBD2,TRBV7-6,TGTGCCAGCGGGCCCGGGGGGATCACAGATACGCAGTATTTT,CASGPGGITDTQYF
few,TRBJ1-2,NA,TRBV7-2,TGTGCCAGCAGCTTGTACAGGGATGGCTACACCTTC,CASSLYRDGYTF
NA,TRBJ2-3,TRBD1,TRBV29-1,TGCAGCGCCGAAGACAGGGGGAGCACAGATACGCAGTATTTT,CSAEDRGSTDTQYF
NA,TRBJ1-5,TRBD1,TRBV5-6,TGTGCCAGCAGCATACAGGGGATCAATCAGCCCCAGCATTTT,CASSIQGINQPQHF
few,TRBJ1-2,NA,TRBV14,TGTGCCAGCAGCCACCTCGACGCGGTTTATGGCTACACCTTC,CASSHLDAVYGYTF
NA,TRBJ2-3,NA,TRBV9,TGTGCCAGCAGCGTAGGCCATCGGGGAGGATCTGATACGCAGTATTTT,CASSVGHRGGSDTQYF
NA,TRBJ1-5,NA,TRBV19,TGTGCCAGCAGAGGGGGAGTTAGCAATCAGCCCCAGCATTTT,CASRGGVSNQPQHF
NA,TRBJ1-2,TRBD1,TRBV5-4,TGTGCCAGCAGCTTGCCGACAGGGGCCTATGGCTACACCTTC,CASSLPTGAYGYTF
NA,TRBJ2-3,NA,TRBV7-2,TGTGCCAGCAGCTTAGTACTCCCAGATACGCAGTATTTT,CASSLVLPDTQYF
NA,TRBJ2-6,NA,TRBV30,TGTGCCTGCCTTCTTGGTAGACATTCCTCTGGGGCCAACGTCCTGACTTTC,CACLLGRHSSGANVLTF
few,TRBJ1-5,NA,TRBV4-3,TGCGCCAGCAGCCAAGGAGACAGAGGACCATACCAGCCCCAGCATTTT,CASSQGDRGPYQPQHF
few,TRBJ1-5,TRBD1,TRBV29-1,TGCAGCGGGGCGAGGGGGCCCCATCAGCCCCAGCATTTT,CSGARGPHQPQHF
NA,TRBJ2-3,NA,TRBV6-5,TGTGCCAGCAGTGCGGCAGGGGGCACAGATACGCAGTATTTT,CASSAAGGTDTQYF
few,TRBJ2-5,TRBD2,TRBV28,TGTGCCAGCAGTTCCGGACTAGCGGGGGCGAGGGAGACCCAGTACTTC,CASSSGLAGARETQYF
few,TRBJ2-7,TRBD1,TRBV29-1,TGCTCCTATATGGGACAGGGTTCATCCTACGAGCAGTACTTC,CSYMGQGSSYEQYF
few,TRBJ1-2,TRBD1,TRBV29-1,TGCAGCGTAACCCCGCAGGGGGCGCTTAACTATGGCTACACCTTC,CSVTPQGALNYGYTF
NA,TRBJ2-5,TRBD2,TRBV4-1,TGCGCCAGCAGCCAAGATCGAGGGGCGGGGGGCGCGGTGGAGACCCAGTACTTC,CASSQDRGAGGAVETQYF
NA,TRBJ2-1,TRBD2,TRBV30,TGTGCCTGGAGCGGGACTAGCGGGGGTTGGAATGAGCAGTTCTTC,CAWSGTSGGWNEQFF
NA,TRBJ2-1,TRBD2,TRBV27,TGTGCCAGCAGACCATTGCGGGGGGTATCCTACAATGAGCAGTTCTTC,CASRPLRGVSYNEQFF
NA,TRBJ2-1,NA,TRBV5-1,TGCGCCAGCATCCAGGGAGGTGAGCAGTTCTTC,CASIQGGEQFF
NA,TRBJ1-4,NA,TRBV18,TGTGCCAGCTCACCCACGGCGGGGGCTGGTCGGGAAAAACTGTTTTTT,CASSPTAGAGREKLFF
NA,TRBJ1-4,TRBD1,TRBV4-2,TGTGCCAGCAGCCAAGGTTTCGGGCAGGGGGGTGAAAAACTGTTTTTT,CASSQGFGQGGEKLFF
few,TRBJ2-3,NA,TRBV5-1,TGCGCCAGCAGCTTGGCTGCGGGGTGGTTCTCTAGCACAGATACGCAGTATTTT,CASSLAAGWFSSTDTQYF
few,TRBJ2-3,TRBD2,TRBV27,TGTGCCAGCAGTTTGAAACTAGCGGGGGGCGCTAGCACAGATACGCAGTATTTT,CASSLKLAGGASTDTQYF
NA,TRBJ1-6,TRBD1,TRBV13,TGTGCCAGCAGCTCAATCCCAGGGGGCGGGAATTCACCCCTCCACTTT,CASSSIPGGGNSPLHF
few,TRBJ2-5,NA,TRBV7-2,TGTGCCAGCAGCACGACCCAGGAAGAGACCCAGTACTTC,CASSTTQEETQYF
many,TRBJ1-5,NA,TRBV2,TGTGCCAGCGGCAGGGGTTTTGAGCCCCAGCATTTT,CASGRGFEPQHF